This TCR beta chain came from a study of monozygotic twins with inflammatory bowel disease (dated by TCRdb to about 2019). Regarding the study in general: The complete study included about 28 monozygotic twin pairs: 19 IBD-discordant Danish pairs and nine German pairs, of which four were IBD-concordant and five were IBD-discordant. Each individual had, on average, about 151 000 unique TCRalpha sequences and 181 000 unique TCRbeta sequences available for analysis. Within discordant pairs, disease-associated traits were sought mainly by comparing IBD patients with their genetically identical healthy co-twins.

The library relied on 5' RACE. For each TCR library, around 4,000 ng of total RNA was used. For each sample, cDNA synthesis with SMARTScribe reverse transcriptase was split into eight separate reactions. Unique molecular identifiers containing a 6-nucleotide sample barcode were introduced through template switching during cDNA synthesis. TCRalpha and TCRbeta cDNA was amplified by two nested PCRs of approximately 17 and 9 cycles, with bead purification after each PCR. Before amplification, cDNA was treated with uracil DNA-glycosylase and purified using the QIAquick PCR purification kit. The second PCR added Illumina TruSeq-compatible adapters along with sample-specific barcodes. TapeStation and Qubit were used to check library quality and concentration, and 4 to 6 ng of each library went into the pool. Sequencing of the pooled libraries was done on an Illumina HiSeq2500 single-index Rapid Run using custom sequencing primers and 2 x 100 bp reads. In the source study's methods: UMI-based consensus assembly with MiGEC version 1.2.6 was used to correct PCR and sequencing errors. MiXCR version 2.1.1 handled V(D)J alignment, clonotype assembly and CDR3 extraction. Normalisation of gene usage, clonotype sharing and MAIT/NKT TCR abundance was achieved by analysing the top 1000, 10 000 and 20 000 clonotypes per sample. Diversity was computed as the inverse Simpson index with the vegan R package after downsampling to 27 000 UMIs. Paired Mann-Whitney U tests were applied to discordant twin pairs, and Benjamini-Hochberg correction was used for multiple testing. Reprocessed by TCRdb, the reads give a single entry per CDR3 protein sequence, without DNA. The authors' filters were not applied to this entry. The data table for this sample lists about 380,000 distinct CDR3 sequences. In total, the top ten clones hold approximately 2.8% of the sample.

Results the study describes overall, beyond this receptor: Background noise and inter-individual variability may have been introduced into the repertoires by the differing immunosuppressive treatments among patients. Concordant and discordant twins showed no difference in repertoire similarity, possibly because of limited statistical power. Fewer clonotypes were shared with other individuals by IBD patients than by healthy twins, most markedly in patients showing signs of disease activity. The results gave no support for a single strong signal or clonotype linked to IBD. The analysis was unable to tell different T cell subtypes apart. A decrease in TCRbeta repertoire diversity, as measured by inverse Simpson index, was observed in IBD patients compared with their healthy co-twins.

Comments on this clonotype: This clone's antigen is unknown.

From each donor, a roughly 2.5 ml peripheral blood sample was drawn into PAXgene tubes and stored at -80 degrees C. Without any T cell sorting, total RNA was extracted from whole blood using the PAXgene blood miRNA kit on an automated QIAcube. Peripheral blood from monozygotic twin pairs who were concordant or discordant for inflammatory bowel disease underwent deep TCRalpha and TCRbeta repertoire profiling using unique molecular barcoding. For every twin pair, smoking habits were documented, and each individual was categorised as a current, former or never smoker. Including cysteine and phenylalanine, the CDR3 has 13 amino acids. There is no recorded DNA. The CDR1 and CDR2 encoded by the germline V gene (reference sequence) are DFQATT and SNEGSKA.

In this chain, TRBV20-1 is recombined with TRBJ1-4. The clonotype was recovered from a human donor with ulcerative colitis or Crohn's disease, or a healthy co-twin of an affected twin (not recorded which). The sequencing input was blood. The CDR3 region: CSARASGNEKLFF.